This record concerns one T cell receptor (beta chain) sequence. In this sample, this clone turned up once. The specificity of this receptor is unknown. The record has no base qualities; no much larger clone is one base away. These data belong to a study of blood T cell repertoires in COVID-19 (TCRdb year 2020). Turning to the overall study: The collaborator samples originated in the United States, Italy and Spain and spanned the acute and convalescent phases of COVID-19. The material from the prospective study consisted of cDNA or gDNA derived from T cells, B-cell-depleted T cells, or PBMCs. The repertoires were released in a freely available public database intended as a resource for research on the immune response to SARS-CoV-2. The samples were drawn from the first 160 participants of the ongoing ImmuneRACE study and from 950 to 1,500 subjects provided by 6 global collaborators. Where HLA class I and class II types were available, the types were taken from metadata supplied by the sample provider, not from assay-based typing. A de-identified subject ID, COVID-19 status, age in years and sex were almost always included in the sample metadata. Deeply sampled blood TCRbeta repertoires from subjects exposed to, actively infected with, or recovered from COVID-19 were included in the dataset.

After removal of 2 bases from V and 5 bases from J, the junction retains 8 bases not matched to a gene. CDR1 and CDR2 (SEHNR, FQNEAQ) derive from the germline V gene (reference sequence). The CDR3 sequence holds 16 residues, the cysteine and phenylalanine included. Of all the DNA, just the CDR3 is kept, 48 bases in frame from base 1. TCRbeta CDR3 regions were amplified from genomic DNA by means of the immunoSEQ Assay, a bias-controlled multiplex PCR. The authors' pipeline ran thus. The number of nucleated cells in each sample was estimated from the amplification of reference gene primers within the assay. To quantify the absolute abundance of each unique TCRbeta CDR3 rearrangement, sequence reads were collapsed and filtered. For each sample, productive Simpson clonality was calculated by taking the square root of Simpson's diversity index across productive rearrangements. TCRdb retrieved this table from immuneACCESS and kept in-frame rearrangements only. Not all clones are present; in checked studies, unresolved V genes account for under half, and no reason is known for the remainder. For V, J and clone size, that table is used; D and trimming come from the DNA. This sample comprises 54,000 or so clones, around nine tenths of them detected only once. The ten largest clones add up to 7.8% of the sample.

Broad study findings and their caveats: Clinical and demographic metadata were provided uncurated, with the amount varying by source and participant.

Whole blood was collected in K2EDTA tubes by collaborating institutions according to the institutions' own protocols. Collaborator samples were shipped for TCRbeta analysis as frozen whole blood, isolated PBMCs, or DNA extracted from either sample type. The clonotype comes from a man aged 45-60 years with active COVID-19. The V and J genes are TRBV7-9 and TRBJ2-2; 7 junctional bases match TRBD1. Sample: peripheral blood. The DNA sequence is given as TGTGCCAGCAGCTTACGGACAGGCCCGAGGACCGGGGAGCTGTTTTTT. It encodes CASSLRTGPRTGELFF.